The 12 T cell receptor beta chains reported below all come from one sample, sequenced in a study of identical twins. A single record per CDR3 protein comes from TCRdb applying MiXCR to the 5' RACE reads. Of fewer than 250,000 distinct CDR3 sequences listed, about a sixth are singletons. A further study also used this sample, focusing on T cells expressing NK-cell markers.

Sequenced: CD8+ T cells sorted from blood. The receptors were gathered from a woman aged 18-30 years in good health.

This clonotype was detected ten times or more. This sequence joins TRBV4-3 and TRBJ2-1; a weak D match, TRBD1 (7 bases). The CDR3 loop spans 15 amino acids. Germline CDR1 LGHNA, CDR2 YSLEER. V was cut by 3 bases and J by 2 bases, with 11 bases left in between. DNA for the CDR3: TGCGCCAGCAGCCATCAGGGGGGCCCCTACAATGAGCAGTTCTTC. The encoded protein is CASSHQGGPYNEQFF.

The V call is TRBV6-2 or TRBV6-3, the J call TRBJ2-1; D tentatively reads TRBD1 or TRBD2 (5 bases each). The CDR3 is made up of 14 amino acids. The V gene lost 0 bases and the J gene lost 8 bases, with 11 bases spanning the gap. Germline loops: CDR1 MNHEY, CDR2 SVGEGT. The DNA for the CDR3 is TGTGCCAGCAGTTACTCGAAACGAGGGGATGAGCAGTTCTTC. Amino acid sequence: CASSYSKRGDEQFF.

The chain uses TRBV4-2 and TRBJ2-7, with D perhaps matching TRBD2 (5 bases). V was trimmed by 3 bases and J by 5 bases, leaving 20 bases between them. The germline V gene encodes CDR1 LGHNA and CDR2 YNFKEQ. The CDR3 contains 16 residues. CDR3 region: CASSQEIGLRSNEQYF. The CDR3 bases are TGTGCCAGCAGCCAGGAGATCGGACTGCGGAGCAACGAGCAGTACTTC.

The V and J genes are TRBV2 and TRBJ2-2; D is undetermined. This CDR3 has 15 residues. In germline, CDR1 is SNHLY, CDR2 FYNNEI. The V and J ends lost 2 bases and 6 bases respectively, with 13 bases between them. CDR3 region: CASSEYGFSAGELFF. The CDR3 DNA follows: TGTGCCAGCAGTGAATACGGATTTTCGGCCGGGGAGCTGTTTTTT.

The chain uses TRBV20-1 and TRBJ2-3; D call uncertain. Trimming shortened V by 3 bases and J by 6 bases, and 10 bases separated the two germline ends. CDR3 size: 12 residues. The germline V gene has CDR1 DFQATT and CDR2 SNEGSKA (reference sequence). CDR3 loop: CSASLDQDTQYF. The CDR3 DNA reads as TGCAGTGCTAGTCTGGATCAGGATACGCAGTATTTT.

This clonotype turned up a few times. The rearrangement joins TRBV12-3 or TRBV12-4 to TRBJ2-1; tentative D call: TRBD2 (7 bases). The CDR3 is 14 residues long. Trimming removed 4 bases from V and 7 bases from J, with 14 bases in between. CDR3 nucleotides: TGTGCCAGCAGTTGGGAGGGGGGGGTGAATGAGCAGTTCTTC. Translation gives CASSWEGGVNEQFF.

CDR3 amino acids: CAWSVGHNEQFF. CDR3 coding DNA: TGTGCCTGGAGTGTGGGACACAATGAGCAGTTCTTC. The chain is built from TRBV30 and TRBJ2-1; D may correspond to TRBD1 or TRBD2 (5 bases each). The CDR3 totals 12 residues. The germline V gene has CDR1 GTSNPN and CDR2 SVGIG (reference sequence). With 0 bases removed from V and 5 bases from J, the gap between germline ends came to 5 bases.

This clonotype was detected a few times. The CDR3 DNA reads as TGTGCCAGCAGTCCTCTCACTGAAGCTTTCTTT. Residues: CASSPLTEAFF. The chain is built from TRBV6-6 and TRBJ1-1; D gene unclear. The CDR3 length is 11 residues. Germline CDR1 and CDR2: MNHNY and SVGAGI (reference sequence). V was clipped by 5 bases and J by 4 bases, with 5 bases between them.

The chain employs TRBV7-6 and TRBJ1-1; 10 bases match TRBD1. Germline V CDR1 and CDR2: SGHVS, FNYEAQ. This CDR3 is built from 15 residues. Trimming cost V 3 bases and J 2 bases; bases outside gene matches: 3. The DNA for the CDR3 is TGTGCCAGCAGCTTGACAGGGGGCTTTAACACTGAAGCTTTCTTT. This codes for CASSLTGGFNTEAFF.

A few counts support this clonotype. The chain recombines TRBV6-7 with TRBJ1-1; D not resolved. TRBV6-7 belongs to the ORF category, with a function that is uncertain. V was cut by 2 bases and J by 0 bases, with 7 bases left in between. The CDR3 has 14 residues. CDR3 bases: TGTGCCAGCAGTTACGGACTCCTGAACACTGAAGCTTTCTTT. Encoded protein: CASSYGLLNTEAFF.

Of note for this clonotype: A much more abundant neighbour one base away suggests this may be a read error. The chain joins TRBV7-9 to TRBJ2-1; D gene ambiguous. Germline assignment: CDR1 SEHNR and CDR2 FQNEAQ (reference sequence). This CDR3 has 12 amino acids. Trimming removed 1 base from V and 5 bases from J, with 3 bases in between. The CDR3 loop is CASSLVHNEQFF. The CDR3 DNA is TGTGCCAGCAGCTTAGTTCACAATGAGCAGTTCTTC.

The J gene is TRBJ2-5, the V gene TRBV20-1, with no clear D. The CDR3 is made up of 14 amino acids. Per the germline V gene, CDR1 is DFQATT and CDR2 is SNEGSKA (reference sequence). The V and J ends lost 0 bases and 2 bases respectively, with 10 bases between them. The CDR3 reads CSARDRGGQETQYF. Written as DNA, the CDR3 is TGCAGTGCTAGAGATCGTGGTGGGCAAGAGACCCAGTACTTC.